This T cell receptor beta chain was sequenced during a study of OX40 agonist ivuxolimab in advanced cancers. Describing the broader study: Ivuxolimab was an agonistic, fully human IgG2 monoclonal antibody directed against OX40 (CD134), a costimulatory receptor. The paper reports the monotherapy dose-escalation portion (N = 52 patients) of the phase I ivuxolimab trial. Three dose-escalation patients achieved partial responses, one with hepatocellular carcinoma and two with cutaneous melanoma. Intravenous ivuxolimab was administered to patients every 2 weeks at six dose levels: 0.01, 0.1, 0.3, 1.5, 3 and 10 mg/kg. Peripheral TCRbeta sequencing aimed to test whether ivuxolimab altered TCR sequence diversity and caused clonal T-cell expansion. Patients were allowed to have had prior anti-PD-1, anti-PD-L1 or anti-CTLA-4 therapy, and around two fifths of the dose-escalation patients had been treated with checkpoint inhibitors. Of the 50 or so patients in dose escalation, 19 had hepatocellular carcinoma, approximately 15 had melanoma, 9 had renal cell carcinoma and 9 had head and neck cancer. In the dose-escalation cohort, approximately 82% of patients were male, and the mean age was around 60 years with a range of about 20 to 79.

As to this clone: This clone's antigen is unknown. No per-base quality is available; no much larger clone lies one base away.

For sequencing of the TCRbeta CDR3 region, genomic DNA was extracted from the sorted cells. The immunoSEQ Assay was used for sequencing of TCRbeta CDR3 regions. TCRdb's version of the immuneACCESS table is confined to in-frame rearrangements and falls short of the full clone set. An unresolved V gene accounts for under half of the shortfall where checked; the remainder is of unknown origin. Present in this sample are 50,000 to 70,000 clones, 75% to 90% of which were seen just once. The ten largest clones capture approximately 14% of the sample. Patients with autoimmune disease history or receiving systemic immunosuppression were excluded from the trial. Peripheral blood for TCR sequencing was drawn from every dose cohort at baseline, at cycle 4 day 1 and at cycle 7 day 1. Samples were obtained from an open-label, multicenter, first-in-human phase I dose-escalation trial of ivuxolimab. Adults with locally advanced or metastatic melanoma, renal cell carcinoma, hepatocellular carcinoma or head and neck squamous cell carcinoma were enrolled in the trial. Before TCR sequencing, CD4+ T cells and CD8+ T cells from peripheral blood were sorted into separate populations.

From a lookup of the germline V gene, CDR1 and CDR2 are SGDLS and YYNGEE. V is pared back by 4 bases and J by 6 bases, with 11 bases lying between the germline termini. The CDR3 runs 14 amino acids, cysteine and phenylalanine included. The DNA shown is the 42-base CDR3, in frame from base 1. Findings and caveats that apply to the study as a whole: At doses from 0.1 to 3.0 mg/kg, clonal expansion was seen in both CD4+ and CD8+ blood T cells between baseline and week 6. In partial responders in the 0.1-3.0 mg/kg groups, normalized peripheral clonal expansion was found to be among the lowest, especially among CD8+ T cells. Low levels of normalized T-cell clonal expansion were also seen in some patients who did not respond. After ivuxolimab, expanded clones were on average more numerous among CD8+ T cells than among CD4+ T cells. The antigen specificity of the clonally expanded peripheral T cells was not determined.

Specimen: CD4+ or CD8+ T cells sorted from blood, collected in a trial of the OX40 agonist ivuxolimab. This clonotype was obtained from an adult with an advanced solid tumor such as melanoma, head and neck, liver or kidney cancer. This sequence uses TRBV9 and TRBJ1-6; the D gene is unclear. For the CDR3, the sequence is CASSPAGGNSPLHF. The DNA sequence is given as TGTGCCAGCAGCCCCGCTGGTGGTAATTCACCCCTCCACTTT.